Each of the 27 T cell receptor beta chains below was sequenced from the same sample in a study of CD8 T cells in ankylosing spondylitis. TCRdb re-derived calls from the 5' RACE reads in MiXCR, one entry per CDR3 protein. Of 470,000 or so distinct CDR3 sequences in the sample, more than 25% were seen once. Regarding the study as a whole: Within ankylosing spondylitis blood, a TCR beta motif made up of roughly eight highly homologous variants appeared to be characteristic.

Antigen specificity for these receptors is unknown. The source material was blood, either unsorted or a sorted T cell fraction (not recorded which). The receptors here all came from a male donor with ankylosing spondylitis.

V is TRBV7-8 and J is TRBJ1-1, with D unclear. V shed 0 bases and J shed 0 bases, with 11 bases lying between them. The CDR3 is made up of 16 amino acids. The germline V gene has CDR1 SGHVS and CDR2 FQNEAQ. CDR3 DNA: TGTGCCAGCAGCTTAGCTCTCCAGACACTGAACACTGAAGCTTTCTTT. Translating it yields CASSLALQTLNTEAFF.

This clonotype was detected a few times. The V call is TRBV3-1, the J call TRBJ1-2; tentative D call: TRBD1 (6 bases). The CDR3 totals 13 residues. The V gene lost 5 bases and the J gene lost 7 bases, with 14 bases spanning the gap. Germline CDR1 LGHDT, CDR2 YNNKEL (reference sequence). The chain's CDR3 is CASSYRQAGGYTF. In DNA, the CDR3 is TGTGCCAGCAGCTACCGACAGGCGGGTGGCTACACCTTC.

This clonotype was recorded a few times. The chain links TRBV20-1 to TRBJ1-2; D ambiguous. The V end lost 0 bases, the J end lost 0 bases, and 5 bases lay between the germline ends. The CDR3 has 13 amino acids. Per germline, CDR1 DFQATT and CDR2 SNEGSKA (reference sequence). CDR3 in DNA: TGCAGTGCTAGAGATGCCTCTAACTATGGCTACACCTTC. Translating it yields CSARDASNYGYTF.

The gene calls are TRBV7-2 and TRBJ1-1; D is ambiguous. This CDR3 contains 13 residues. V lost 5 bases to trimming and J lost 11 bases, with 18 bases between them. Germline lookup yields CDR1 SGHTA and CDR2 FQGNSA. In DNA, the CDR3 is TGTGCCAGCAGCCCGGCAGGCCCTCCCGTGGCTTTCTTT. The encoded protein is CASSPAGPPVAFF. Variable domain in full (rest from reference TRBV7-2 and TRBJ1-1): GAGVSQSPSNKVTEKGKDVELRCDPISGHTALYWYRQSLGQGLEFLIYFQGNSAPDKSGLPSDRFSAERTGGSVSTLTIQRTQQEDSAVYLCASSPAGPPVAFFGQGTRLTVV.

The V call is TRBV7-2, the J call TRBJ2-3; D possibly corresponds to TRBD1 (6 bases). The V end was cut by 5 bases, the J end by 1 base, with 13 bases between. Germline V CDR1 and CDR2: SGHTA, FQGNSA. CDR3 length: 15 amino acids. The chain's CDR3 is CASSTDSHRTDTQYF. CDR3 DNA: TGTGCCAGCAGCACGGACAGCCACCGCACAGATACGCAGTATTTT.

This clonotype was seen more than once but under ten times. CDR3 sequence reads: CATSRRTGLSTDTQYF. CDR3 bases: TGTGCCACCAGCAGGCGGACAGGTTTAAGCACAGATACGCAGTATTTT. This chain links TRBV15 with TRBJ2-3; 7 nucleotides align to TRBD1. The germline CDR1 and CDR2 sequences are LNHNV and YYDKDF (reference sequence). This CDR3 has 16 residues. Losses at the gene ends were 3 bases for V and 0 bases for J; bases not matched to a gene: 6.

This clonotype was detected ten times or more. Sequence at one end of the junction differs from germline and may be a read error. In nucleotides, the CDR3 is TGCGCCAGCAGCACAACAGGGGACACTGAAGCTTTCTTT. Protein: CASSTTGDTEAFF. The gene calls are TRBV19 and TRBJ1-1, with 7 positions matching TRBD1. Germline V CDR1 and CDR2: LNHDA, SQIVND (reference sequence). This CDR3 has 13 amino acids.

This clonotype has only a few counts. V gene TRBV14 combines with J gene TRBJ2-2; no firm D call. V was pared by 1 base and J by 7 bases, with 7 bases between. The length of the CDR3 is 13 residues. In germline, CDR1 is SGHDN, CDR2 FVKESK. DNA of the CDR3: TGTGCCAGCAGCCAAGTCTGGGGCGGGGAGCTGTTTTTT. Protein product: CASSQVWGGELFF.

This clonotype has a handful of counts. The chain recombines TRBV20-1 with TRBJ2-3; 7 bases map to TRBD2. Germline V gene data show CDR1 as DFQATT and CDR2 as SNEGSKA (reference sequence). Unmatched junction bases numbered 11, after V lost 5 bases and J lost 3 bases. CDR3 length: 15 amino acids. The CDR3 loop reads CSAAAGVFGTDTQYF. The CDR3 nucleotides read TGCAGTGCTGCCGCGGGGGTCTTCGGAACAGATACGCAGTATTTT.

The chain recombines TRBV29-1 with TRBJ2-7, with D possibly TRBD2 on 5 matching bases. CDR1 SQVTM and CDR2 ANQGSEA come from the germline V gene. V lost 4 bases, J lost 7 bases, and 17 bases lay in between. The CDR3 is 13 amino acids. CDR3 protein: CSVGEAGLGEQYV. As DNA, the CDR3 is TGCAGCGTTGGAGAGGCGGGTTTGGGGGAGCAGTACGTC.

CDR3 sequence (DNA): TGTGCCAGCGCCACTCGGAAGGGAGGGGTAGAGACCCAGTACTTC. Translated, it gives CASATRKGGVETQYF. The rearrangement uses TRBV11-2 and TRBJ2-5; TRBD2 matches at 7 bases. Germline V gene sequence: CDR1 SGHAT, CDR2 FQNNGV. The CDR3 spans 15 residues. Losses at the gene ends were 8 bases for V and 4 bases for J; bases not matched to a gene: 13.

This clonotype has more than one count but fewer than ten. The chain carries TRBV12-3 or TRBV12-4 and TRBJ1-1; D perhaps matches TRBD1 (6 bases). CDR3 size: 14 residues. Trimming pared 7 bases from V and 5 bases from J, leaving 17 bases between. For the CDR3, the DNA is TGTGCCAGCACCACTTGGGGGCAGGGGACTGAAGCTTTCTTT. Translation gives CASTTWGQGTEAFF.

The chain combines TRBV2 with TRBJ1-5; D may be TRBD1 (6 bases). The length of the CDR3 is 16 residues. From germline, CDR1 is SNHLY and CDR2 FYNNEI. With 0 bases removed from V and 6 bases from J, the gap between germline ends came to 15 bases. DNA of the CDR3: TGTGCCAGCAGTGAAGCTTCAGGGGCACCGTCTCAGCCCCAGCATTTT. It translates to CASSEASGAPSQPQHF.

This clonotype has more than one count but fewer than ten. This rearrangement joins TRBV25-1 to TRBJ1-1, with D perhaps matching TRBD1 (6 bases). V was pared by 5 bases and J by 10 bases, with 11 bases between. This CDR3 spans 11 amino acids. The germline CDR1 and CDR2 sequences are MGHDK and SYGVNS. The chain's CDR3 is CASSQTGRAFF. The CDR3 bases are TGTGCCAGCAGTCAGACAGGAAGAGCTTTCTTT.

A word on this clonotype: A much larger clone lies one base from this, so it may be a read error. The chain joins TRBV25-1 to TRBJ1-2, with 12 positions matching TRBD1. The V segment lost 8 bases and the J segment 7 bases; nucleotides outside the gene matches: 14. There are 16 residues in the CDR3. Germline V gene lookup returns CDR1 MGHDK and CDR2 SYGVNS. CDR3 amino acids: CASVENTGTGGRGYTF. CDR3 bases: TGTGCCAGCGTAGAGAATACCGGGACAGGGGGCCGTGGCTACACCTTC.

This clonotype has just a few counts. The gene calls are TRBV5-1 and TRBJ1-1; tentative D call: TRBD1 (5 bases). CDR3 length: 16 residues. Germline lookup yields CDR1 SGHRS and CDR2 YFSETQ. Trimming removed 4 bases at V and 1 base at J, with 17 bases between. CDR3 region: CASSLGARVSNTEAFF. CDR3 in DNA: TGCGCCAGCAGCCTTGGTGCCAGGGTGTCGAACACTGAAGCTTTCTTT.

A few counts support this clonotype. The chain joins TRBV30 to TRBJ2-1; perhaps TRBD2 as D (6 bases). This CDR3 comprises 11 residues. Germline V gene lookup returns CDR1 GTSNPN and CDR2 SVGIG (reference sequence). Trimming left V 5 bases short and J 8 bases short, with 10 bases between. The CDR3 region is CAWGRRDEQFF. CDR3 DNA sequence: TGTGCCTGGGGGAGGCGGGATGAGCAGTTCTTC.

This clonotype was seen only a few times. CDR3 in DNA: TGTGCCAGCAGCGTAGATATTAGCGGGAGGGCCATGGGCAATGAGCAGTTCTTC. Translating it yields CASSVDISGRAMGNEQFF. The V gene is TRBV9, the J gene TRBJ2-1, with 11 nucleotides matching TRBD2. CDR1 and CDR2 (germline): SGDLS, YYNGEE. The length of the CDR3 is 18 residues. The V segment lost 0 bases and the J segment 6 bases; nucleotides outside the gene matches: 11.

V usage is TRBV27 and J usage is TRBJ2-1; the match to TRBD2 covers 8 bases. CDR3 length: 13 amino acids. Germline CDR1 reads MNHEY; CDR2 reads SMNVEV (reference sequence). After removal of 5 bases from V and 9 bases from J, the junction contained 6 bases not matched to a gene. CDR3 in amino acids: CASSLREDREQFF. For the CDR3, the DNA is TGTGCCAGCAGTCTGCGGGAGGATCGTGAGCAGTTCTTC.

The rearrangement uses TRBV7-2 and TRBJ2-5; possible D gene TRBD1, 6 bases. This CDR3 region has 15 residues. The germline gives CDR1 SGHTA, CDR2 FQGNSA. The ends were cut back, 3 bases at V and 3 bases at J, with 14 bases in the middle. CDR3 DNA sequence: TGTGCCAGCAGCTTTCCCGGGACACTTAAAGAGACCCAGTACTTC. This sequence encodes CASSFPGTLKETQYF.

The genes are TRBV5-1 and TRBJ2-1; TRBD2 might be the D (6 bases). The germline gives CDR1 SGHRS, CDR2 YFSETQ. The V and J ends lost 0 bases and 9 bases respectively, with 10 bases between them. CDR3 size: 13 residues. As DNA, the CDR3 is TGCGCCAGCAGCTTGGATGGGGGGTTTGAGCAGTTCTTC. This gives the protein CASSLDGGFEQFF.

This clonotype has only a few counts. This chain links TRBV20-1 with TRBJ1-5, with TRBD1 matching 7 bases. The length of the CDR3 is 13 residues. V shed 5 bases and J 9 bases; nucleotides not matched to a gene: 10. Germline lookup yields CDR1 DFQATT and CDR2 SNEGSKA (reference sequence). CDR3 coding DNA: TGCAGTGCTGAAGACAGGGTCGGAGGGCCCCAGCATTTT. It encodes CSAEDRVGGPQHF.

The chain joins TRBV12-3 or TRBV12-4 to TRBJ2-1; TRBD1 might be the D (6 bases). Trimming removed 8 bases at V and 1 base at J, with 6 bases between. The CDR3 loop spans 12 amino acids. This chain's CDR3 is CASQGSYNEQFF. The DNA for the CDR3 is TGTGCCAGCCAGGGGTCCTACAATGAGCAGTTCTTC.

This rearrangement joins TRBV30 to TRBJ2-3; 12 bases are a match to TRBD2. Germline V lookup: CDR1 GTSNPN, CDR2 SVGIG (reference sequence). The junction had 4 bases not matched to a gene; V was cut back by 4 bases and J by 5 bases. There are 14 residues in the CDR3. The CDR3 DNA reads TGTGCCTGGACTCCACTAGCGGGAGGAGATACGCAGTATTTT. Translation gives CAWTPLAGGDTQYF. Drawing the rest from reference TRBV30 and TRBJ2-3, the complete variable domain is SQTIHQWPATLVQPVGSPLSLECTVEGTSNPNLYWYRQAAGRGLQLLFYSVGIGQISSEVPQNLSASRPQDRQFILSSKKLLLSDSGFYLCAWTPLAGGDTQYFGPGTRLTVL.

This clonotype was recorded many times. The gene calls are TRBV5-1 and TRBJ1-4; maybe TRBD1 (5 bases). Trimming took 0 bases from V and 0 from J, leaving 9 bases between them. The length of the CDR3 is 16 residues. Germline V gives CDR1 SGHRS, CDR2 YFSETQ. The CDR3 here is CASSLAQGATNEKLFF. CDR3 bases: TGCGCCAGCAGCTTGGCTCAGGGCGCAACTAATGAAAAACTGTTTTTT.

This clonotype was found a few times. The chain employs TRBV7-9 and TRBJ2-1, with 8 bases matching TRBD1. Germline-derived CDR1 and CDR2 are SEHNR and FQNEAQ (reference sequence). The V gene end was trimmed by 2 bases and the J gene end by 8 bases; junction bases not matched to a gene: 11. The CDR3 runs to 16 residues. In nucleotides, the CDR3 is TGTGCCAGCAGCTTAATGTTCACCCAGGGGGCCTATGAGCAGTTCTTC. Its translation is CASSLMFTQGAYEQFF.

This clonotype was seen only once. The chain links TRBV15 to TRBJ2-7; D is ambiguous. The CDR3 runs 12 residues. The germline V and J ends were trimmed by 3 bases and 4 bases, with 7 bases remaining between them. Germline CDR1 LNHNV, CDR2 YYDKDF (reference sequence). For the CDR3, the DNA is TGTGCCACCAGCAGTACTCAATACGAGCAGTACGTC. This codes for CATSSTQYEQYV.